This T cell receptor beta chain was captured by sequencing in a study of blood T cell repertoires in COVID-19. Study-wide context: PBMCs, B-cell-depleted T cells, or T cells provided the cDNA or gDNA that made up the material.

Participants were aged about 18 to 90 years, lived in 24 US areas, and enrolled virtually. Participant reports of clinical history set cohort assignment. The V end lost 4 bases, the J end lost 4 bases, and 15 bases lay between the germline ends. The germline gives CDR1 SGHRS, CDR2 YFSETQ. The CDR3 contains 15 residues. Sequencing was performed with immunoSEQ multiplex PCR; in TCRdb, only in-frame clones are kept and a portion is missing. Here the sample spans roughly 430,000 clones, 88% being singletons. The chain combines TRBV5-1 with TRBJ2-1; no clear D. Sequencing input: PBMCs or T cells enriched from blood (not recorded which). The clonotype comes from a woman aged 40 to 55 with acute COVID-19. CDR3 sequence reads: CASSPPNKLYNEQFF. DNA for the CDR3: TGCGCCAGCAGCCCTCCCAACAAACTATACAATGAGCAGTTCTTC.